One sample yielded the 13 T cell receptor beta chains listed below, sequenced in a study of human T cells and chemical hapten exposure (dated by TCRdb to 2020 to 2023). The time point label here, explained by the study, means: patch test 1, 2 weeks after DPC sensitization. In the paper's terms, the treatment or condition label means: therapeutic diphenylcyclopropenone sensitization with weekly scalp DPC. Libraries were constructed by RACE. Sequencing instrument: NextSeq 500. TCRdb passed the public sequencing reads through fastp at Q25 and MiXCR, retaining productive beta sequences. Each record represents a unique CDR3 protein, reported with the most common genes and DNA among its rows. Recorded for this sample are 50,000 or so distinct CDR3 sequences; 9.3% of them occurred a single time. The ten largest clones capture 4.5% of the sample. Material: whole blood, obtained in connection with sensitization to the hapten diphenylcyclopropenone (DPC). Every receptor here comes from a woman in her fifties or sixties with alopecia areata. Some clones in this sample may be carry-over from other donors' samples.

This clonotype came up many times. The chain is built from TRBV29-1 and TRBJ1-2, with TRBD1 matching over 7 bases. The J segment lost 4 bases and the V segment lost 5 bases, leaving 7 bases of the junction unmatched. This CDR3 contains 13 residues. The germline gives CDR1 SQVTM, CDR2 ANQGSEA. The CDR3 sequence is CSVILGQVYGYTF. CDR3 nucleotides: TGCAGCGTTATACTCGGACAGGTCTATGGCTACACCTTC.

This clonotype was recorded a few times. The chain carries TRBV27 and TRBJ1-1, with TRBD1 matching over 8 bases. Germline CDR1 is MNHEY and CDR2 is SMNVEV (reference sequence). The CDR3 has 15 amino acids. J was trimmed by 6 bases and V by 6 bases; bases with no gene match: 12. CDR3 loop: CASSQTGTGLPEAFF. The CDR3 DNA follows: TGTGCCAGCAGCCAAACCGGGACAGGCCTCCCTGAAGCTTTCTTT.

This clonotype was seen ten or more times. The rearrangement links TRBV28 to TRBJ2-7; D call uncertain. Deletions cut 5 bases from V and 3 bases from J, with 8 bases between. There are 12 residues in the CDR3. Germline V gene sequence: CDR1 MDHEN, CDR2 SYDVKM. CDR3 DNA: TGTGCCAGCAGTCGTAGAGTCTACGAGCAGTACTTC. Translating gives CASSRRVYEQYF. The whole variable domain, filled in from reference TRBV28 and TRBJ2-7, reads DVKVTQSSRYLVKRTGEKVFLECVQDMDHENMFWYRQDPGLGLRLIYFSYDVKMKEKGDIPEGYSVSREKKERFSLILESASTNQTSMYLCASSRRVYEQYFGPGTRLTVT.

The table lists this clonotype with many counts. The chain combines TRBV7-6 with TRBJ2-2; D remains ambiguous. V was clipped by 4 bases and J by 2 bases, with 8 bases between them. Per the germline V gene, CDR1 is SGHVS and CDR2 is FNYEAQ. The CDR3 has 14 amino acids. For the CDR3, the DNA is TGTGCCAGCAGCTCAGGTCTTAACACCGGGGAGCTGTTTTTT. Translated: CASSSGLNTGELFF.

This chain uses TRBV4-3 with TRBJ2-5, with D perhaps assigned TRBD1 or TRBD2 (5 bases each). CDR1 and CDR2 from the germline V gene are LGHNA and YSLEER. CDR3 length: 15 amino acids. Trimming took 1 base from V and 2 from J, leaving 11 bases between them. CDR3 protein: CASSQVWGPQETQYF. CDR3 DNA: TGCGCCAGCAGCCAAGTTTGGGGACCTCAAGAGACCCAGTACTTC.

The J gene is TRBJ2-1, the V gene TRBV11-3, with TRBD2 as a possible D gene (5 bases). CDR1 and CDR2 from the germline V gene are SGHNT and YENEEA. V was clipped by 5 bases and J by 5 bases, with 19 bases between them. The length of the CDR3 is 16 residues. CDR3 amino acids: CASSPAGGSTDNEQFF. The CDR3 nucleotides read TGTGCCAGCAGCCCCGCAGGCGGGTCGACGGACAATGAGCAGTTCTTC.

This clonotype has at least ten counts. This rearrangement joins TRBV6-2 or TRBV6-3 to TRBJ1-5; no firm D call. CDR1 and CDR2 from the germline V gene are MNHEY and SVGEGT. This CDR3 is 15 amino acids long. The germline V and J ends were trimmed by 6 bases and 2 bases, with 14 bases remaining between them. The CDR3: CASSLLGKGNQPQHF. CDR3 DNA sequence: TGTGCCAGCAGCCTACTGGGGAAAGGCAATCAGCCCCAGCATTTT.

This clonotype was picked up many times. V and J are TRBV30 and TRBJ2-2, with no clear D. The CDR3 is 11 amino acids. Per germline, CDR1 GTSNPN and CDR2 SVGIG (reference sequence). Trimming shortened V by 0 bases and J by 7 bases, and 3 bases separated the two germline ends. This CDR3 is CAWSVGGELFF. CDR3 sequence (DNA): TGTGCCTGGAGTGTAGGCGGGGAGCTGTTTTTT.

This clonotype was seen ten or more times. This rearrangement joins TRBV12-3 or TRBV12-4 to TRBJ2-7, with 7 bases lining up with TRBD2. With V trimmed by 6 bases and J by 4 bases, 9 bases remained unmatched. The CDR3 is 14 residues long. The CDR3 protein is CASRPGRGLYEQYF. Written as DNA, the CDR3 is TGTGCCAGCAGACCGGGGAGGGGACTTTACGAGCAGTACTTC.

The table lists this clonotype with many counts. The rearrangement links TRBV3-1 to TRBJ1-5, with D unresolved. V lost 2 bases, J lost 7 bases, and 9 bases lay in between. CDR1 is LGHDT and CDR2 is YNNKEL in the germline V gene (reference sequence). This CDR3 is built from 13 residues. The CDR3 loop reads CASSQNPMQPQHF. The CDR3 bases are TGTGCCAGCAGCCAAAACCCCATGCAGCCCCAGCATTTT.

In its sample, this clonotype was seen many times. The chain recombines TRBV20-1 with TRBJ2-3, with TRBD2 identical over 11 bases. J lost 1 base, V lost 1 base, and 1 base had no gene match. Per germline, CDR1 DFQATT and CDR2 SNEGSKA (reference sequence). The CDR3 covers 15 residues. The CDR3 bases are TGCAGTGCTAGAGTAGCGGGAGGGCGCACAGATACGCAGTATTTT. It translates to CSARVAGGRTDTQYF.

The chain is built from TRBV4-1 and TRBJ1-6; possible D gene TRBD1, 5 bases. Germline V gene sequence: CDR1 MGHRA, CDR2 YSYEKL. The V end was cut by 0 bases, the J end by 10 bases, with 13 bases between. CDR3 length equals 15 residues. CDR3 sequence: CASSQESGGQSPLHF. CDR3 bases: TGCGCCAGCAGCCAAGAATCCGGGGGTCAGTCACCCCTCCACTTT.

As regards this clonotype: This CDR3 fails to terminate in the conserved phenylalanine or tryptophan, so it likely reflects a read error. This chain uses TRBV6-4 with TRBJ1-6; D not resolved. Germline CDR1 reads MRHNA; CDR2 reads SNTAGT. The CDR3 runs 15 residues. V lost 3 bases and J 7 bases, leaving 13 bases between the germline ends. The CDR3 region is CASSETWALNSPLHL. The CDR3 nucleotides are TGTGCCAGCAGTGAAACATGGGCCTTAAATTCACCCCTCCACCTT.